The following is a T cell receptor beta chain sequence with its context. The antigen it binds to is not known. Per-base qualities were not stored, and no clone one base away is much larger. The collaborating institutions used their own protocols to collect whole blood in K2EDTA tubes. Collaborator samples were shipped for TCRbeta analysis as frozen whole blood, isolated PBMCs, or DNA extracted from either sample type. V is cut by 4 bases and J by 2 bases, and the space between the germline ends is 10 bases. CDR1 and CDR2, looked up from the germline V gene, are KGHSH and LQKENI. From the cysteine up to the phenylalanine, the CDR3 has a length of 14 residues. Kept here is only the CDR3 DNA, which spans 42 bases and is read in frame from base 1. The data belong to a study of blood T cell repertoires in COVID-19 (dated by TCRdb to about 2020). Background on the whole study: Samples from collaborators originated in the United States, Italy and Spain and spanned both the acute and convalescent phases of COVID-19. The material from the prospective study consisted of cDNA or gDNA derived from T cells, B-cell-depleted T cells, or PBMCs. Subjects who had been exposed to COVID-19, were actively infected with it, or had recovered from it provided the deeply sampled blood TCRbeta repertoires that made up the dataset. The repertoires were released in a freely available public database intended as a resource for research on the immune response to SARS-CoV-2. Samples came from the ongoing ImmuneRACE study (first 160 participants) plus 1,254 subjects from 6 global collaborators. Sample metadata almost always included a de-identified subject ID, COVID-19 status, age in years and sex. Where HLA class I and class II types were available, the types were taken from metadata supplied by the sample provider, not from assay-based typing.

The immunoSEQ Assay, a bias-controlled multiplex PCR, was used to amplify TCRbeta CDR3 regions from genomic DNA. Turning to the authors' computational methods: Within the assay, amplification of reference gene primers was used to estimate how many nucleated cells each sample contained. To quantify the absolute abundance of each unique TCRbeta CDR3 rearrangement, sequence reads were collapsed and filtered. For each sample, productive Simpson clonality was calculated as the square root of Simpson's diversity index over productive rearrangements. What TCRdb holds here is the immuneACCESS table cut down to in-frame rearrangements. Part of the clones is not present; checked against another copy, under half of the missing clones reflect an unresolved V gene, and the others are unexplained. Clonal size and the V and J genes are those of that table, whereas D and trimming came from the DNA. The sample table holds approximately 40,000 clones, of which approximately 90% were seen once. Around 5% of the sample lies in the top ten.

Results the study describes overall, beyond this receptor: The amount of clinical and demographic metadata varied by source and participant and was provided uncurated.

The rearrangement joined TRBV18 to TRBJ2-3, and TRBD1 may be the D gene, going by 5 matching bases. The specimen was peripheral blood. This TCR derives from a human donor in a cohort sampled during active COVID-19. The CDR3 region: CASSRGGNTDTQYF. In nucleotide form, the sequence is TGTGCCAGCTCACGGGGCGGAAACACAGATACGCAGTATTTT.